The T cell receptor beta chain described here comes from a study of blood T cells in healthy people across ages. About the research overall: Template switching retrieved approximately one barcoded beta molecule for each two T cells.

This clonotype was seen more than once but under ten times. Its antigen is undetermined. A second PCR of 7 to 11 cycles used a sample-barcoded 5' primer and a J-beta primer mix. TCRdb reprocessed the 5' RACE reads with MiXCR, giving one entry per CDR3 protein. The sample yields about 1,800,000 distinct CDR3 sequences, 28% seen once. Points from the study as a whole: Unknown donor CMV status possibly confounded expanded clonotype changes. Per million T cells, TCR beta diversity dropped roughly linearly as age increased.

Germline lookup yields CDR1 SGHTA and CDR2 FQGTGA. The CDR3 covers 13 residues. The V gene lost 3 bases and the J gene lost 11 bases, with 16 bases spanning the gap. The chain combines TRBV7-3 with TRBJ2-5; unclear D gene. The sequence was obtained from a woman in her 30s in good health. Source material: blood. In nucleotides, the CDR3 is TGTGCCAGCAGCTTTACTCGGTACAATGAGCAGTACTTC. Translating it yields CASSFTRYNEQYF.